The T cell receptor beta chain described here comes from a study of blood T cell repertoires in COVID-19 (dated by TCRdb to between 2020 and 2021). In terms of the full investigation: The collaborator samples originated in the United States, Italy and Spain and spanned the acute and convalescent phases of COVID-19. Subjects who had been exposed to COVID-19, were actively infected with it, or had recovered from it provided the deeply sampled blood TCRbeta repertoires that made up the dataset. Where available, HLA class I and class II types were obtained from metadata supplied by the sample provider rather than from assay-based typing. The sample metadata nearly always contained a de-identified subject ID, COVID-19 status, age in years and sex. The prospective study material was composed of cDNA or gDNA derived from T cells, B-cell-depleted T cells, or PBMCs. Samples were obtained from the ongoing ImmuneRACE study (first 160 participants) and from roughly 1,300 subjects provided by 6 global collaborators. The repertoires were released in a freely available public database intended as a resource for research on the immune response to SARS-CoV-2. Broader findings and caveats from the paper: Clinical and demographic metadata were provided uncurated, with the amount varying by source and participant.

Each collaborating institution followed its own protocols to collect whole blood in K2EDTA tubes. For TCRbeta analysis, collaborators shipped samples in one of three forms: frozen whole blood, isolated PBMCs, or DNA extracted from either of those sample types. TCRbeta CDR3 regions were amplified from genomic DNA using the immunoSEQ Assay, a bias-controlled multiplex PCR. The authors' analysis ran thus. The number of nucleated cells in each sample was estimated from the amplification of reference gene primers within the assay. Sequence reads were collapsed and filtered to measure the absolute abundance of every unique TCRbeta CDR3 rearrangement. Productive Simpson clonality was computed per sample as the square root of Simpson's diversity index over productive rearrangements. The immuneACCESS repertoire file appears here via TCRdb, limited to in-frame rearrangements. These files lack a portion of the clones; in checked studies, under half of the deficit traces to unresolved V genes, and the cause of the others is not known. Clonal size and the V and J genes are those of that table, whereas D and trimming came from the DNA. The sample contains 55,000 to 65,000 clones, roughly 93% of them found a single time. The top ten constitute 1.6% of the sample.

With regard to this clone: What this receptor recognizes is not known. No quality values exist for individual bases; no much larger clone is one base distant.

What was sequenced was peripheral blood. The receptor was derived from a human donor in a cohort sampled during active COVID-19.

The CDR3 protein is CASGLAGEETQYF. The nucleotides read TGTGCCAGCGGACTTGCAGGGGAAGAGACCCAGTACTTC. The V gene is TRBV12-3 or TRBV12-4 and the J gene is TRBJ2-5; TRBD1 could be the D gene, as 6 bases match. The junction carries 13 bases between V and J, which are trimmed by 8 bases and 3 bases respectively. Measured from the cysteine to the phenylalanine, the CDR3 is 13 residues long. Only CDR3 DNA is held: 39 bases, read in frame from base 1.